This TCR beta chain comes out of a study of blood T cell repertoires in COVID-19. Overall study: Donors in the United States, Italy and Spain gave samples during acute or convalescent COVID-19. PBMCs, B-cell-depleted T cells, or T cells provided the cDNA or gDNA that made up the material.

Source study methods: Nucleated cell counts were estimated from reference gene primer amplification. The method was immunoSEQ multiplex PCR; TCRdb's version includes in-frame clones alone and lacks a portion of them. V and J calls and clone size are copied from that table; D and trimming were computed from the DNA. This table holds roughly 200,000 clones, under 90% found once. The sequenced sample was peripheral blood. The TCR comes from a man aged 35-49 years with acute or convalescent COVID-19.

The CDR3 protein is CARDRDRDHYGYTF. In DNA form, the CDR3 reads TGTGCTAGAGACCGGGACAGGGATCACTATGGCTACACCTTC. The chain couples TRBV12-5 to TRBJ1-2; TRBD1 aligns across 9 bases. J was trimmed by 3 bases and V by 9 bases; bases with no gene match: 8. The CDR3 is made up of 14 amino acids. Germline CDR1 and CDR2: LGHNT and FRNRAP.